This note documents a single T cell receptor beta chain sequence. As yet, its antigen is unknown. The CDR3 consists of 16 residues. In germline, CDR1 is KGHSH, CDR2 LQKENI. V was cut by 3 bases and J by 0 bases, with 13 bases left in between. This sample was included in a study of OX40 agonist ivuxolimab in advanced cancers. Study-wide points: Clonal expansion was seen in CD4+ and CD8+ blood T cells by week 6 at 0.1 to 3.0 mg/kg. Low levels of normalized T-cell clonal expansion also appeared in some nonresponders.

The repertoire was sequenced with immunoSEQ multiplex PCR; TCRdb's copy has only in-frame clones and lacks some. The table has some 45,000 clones, around 87% seen once. The source was CD4+ or CD8+ T cells sorted from blood, collected in a trial of the OX40 agonist ivuxolimab. J is TRBJ2-3 and V is TRBV18; no reliable D call. This TCR derives from an adult with an advanced solid tumor such as melanoma, head and neck, liver or kidney cancer. The CDR3 DNA reads as TGTGCCAGCTCACCGGTTCGAGCGCAGAGCACAGATACGCAGTATTTT. Amino acid sequence: CASSPVRAQSTDTQYF.